This is a list of T cell receptor beta chains from one sample in a study of cytomegalovirus exposure and HLA in healthy donors. Clones were sequenced by immunoSEQ multiplex PCR, and TCRdb holds only the in-frame ones, with some missing. The sample yields 95,000 to 150,000 clones, around 77% seen once. Input material: PBMCs. Receptors originate from a human donor in good health. The CDR3 runs from the conserved cysteine through the conserved F or W. The order of the fields is J gene, V gene, clone size, D gene, CDR3 DNA, CDR3 protein. The D gene is left open where the match is weak. Size tells how often a clone was seen (once, few, many) or the class of an expanded clone, and some rows leave it out.

TRBJ2-3 TRBV7-3 - - TGTGCCAGCAGCTTCGGGGATACGCAGTATTTT CASSFGDTQYF
TRBJ2-1 TRBV18 few TRBD1 TGTGCCAGCTCACCAAACAGGGGGCCCGATGAGCAGTTCTTC CASSPNRGPDEQFF
TRBJ1-5 TRBV6-1 - - TGTGCCAGCAGGGCTGACAGTAGCAATCAGCCCCAGCATTTT CASRADSSNQPQHF
TRBJ2-7 TRBV5-1 - - TGCGCCAGCAGCTTAGGTCCTACAGGGAACGAGCAGTACTTC CASSLGPTGNEQYF
TRBJ2-1 TRBV19 few TRBD2 TGTGCCAGTAGTAGCGGACTAGCGGTACCCGAGCAGTTCTTC CASSSGLAVPEQFF
TRBJ1-2 TRBV30 - - TGTGCCTGGAGTTACAGGGACACACTCTCATATAACTATGGCTACACCTTC CAWSYRDTLSYNYGYTF
TRBJ1-1 TRBV5-6 once TRBD1 TGTGCCAGCAGCAAGGGACAGGGGGCAAGTTTAAAAACTGAAGCTTTCTTT CASSKGQGASLKTEAFF
TRBJ2-7 TRBV6-6 once TRBD1 TGTGCCAGCACCCCGGGGGACAGGAGCTCCTACGAGCAGTACTTC CASTPGDRSSYEQYF
TRBJ2-1 TRBV5-1 once TRBD2 TGCGCCAGCAGTAGCGGGAGAGGGACCTACAATGAGCAGTTCTTC CASSSGRGTYNEQFF
TRBJ2-7 TRBV7-7 - - - CASSSTGLSGQYF
TRBJ1-2 TRBV28 - TRBD1 TGTGCCAGCAGTAGACAGGGGGTACGCATGGGGGGCTACACCTTC CASSRQGVRMGGYTF
TRBJ2-6 TRBV2 - TRBD1 TGTGCCAGCAACCGGGACAGGGGGCTCGGGGCCAACGTCCTGACTTTC CASNRDRGLGANVLTF